This is a list of T cell receptor beta chains from one sample in a study of vaccination effects on CD4 cells after COVID-19. TCRdb's copy holds only in-frame clones and misses some; the assay was immunoSEQ multiplex PCR. This sample has some 15,000 clones; around 84% occur once, and the top ten carry around 30%. Their antigen targets remain unknown. The sequenced sample was CD4+ T cells from PBMCs cultured with HCoV-NL63 spike peptides, obtained after COVID-19 vaccination. These receptors were taken from a human donor who had a prior SARS-CoV-2 infection. Each CDR3 is given without its conserved first and last residue. For some rows the clone size is stated as once, few or many, or as a class when expanded; others skip it.

clone_size | j_call | v_call | cdr3_aa
. | TRBJ1-5 | TRBV2 | ASSERTGRQPQH
. | TRBJ1-1 | TRBV5-1 | ASSLVGLSPEAF
. | TRBJ1-4 | TRBV18 | ASSQGTANEKLF
. | TRBJ2-7 | TRBV5-4 | ASSLGGGALGWEQY
. | TRBJ1-3 | TRBV6-5 | ASSRAQWDTIY
. | TRBJ1-6 | TRBV7-6 | ASSLSPGSGNSPLH
once | TRBJ2-1 | TRBV7-2 | ASSLLSGGGRGYNEQF
. | TRBJ1-1 | TRBV5-1 | ASSGQGTVEAF
. | TRBJ1-6 | TRBV6-5 | ASRLLGGIYSPLH
. | TRBJ2-7 | TRBV5-1 | ASSIGQGVSYEQY
. | TRBJ1-1 | TRBV20-1 | SPSGNTEAF
. | TRBJ2-7 | TRBV2 | ASTSFGRDPY
. | TRBJ2-3 | TRBV27 | ASSVDYSTDTQY
few | TRBJ2-5 | TRBV14 | ASSPGRQETQY